The 4 T cell receptor beta chains presented below share a single source sample, sequenced in a study of shared clonotypes between healthy human individuals. Repertoires were generated with immunoSEQ multiplex PCR, while TCRdb's copy carries only in-frame clones and drops some. The profile shows 2.3 million or so clones, approximately 93% of them singletons. Source material: naive CD4+ T cells from PBMCs. Subset denoted: CD45RA+ positively selected. The source of these receptors is a man between 18 and 29 years old in good health. Some clones in this sample may be carry-over from other donors' samples.

The J gene is TRBJ2-1, the V gene TRBV4-2; D is perhaps TRBD2 (5 bases). V gave up 1 base and J gave up 10 bases, with 8 bases separating them. Germline V CDR1 and CDR2: LGHNA, YNFKEQ. CDR3 length: 12 amino acids. The CDR3 sequence: CASSQAPGEQFF. The CDR3, as DNA: TGTGCCAGCAGCCAAGCCCCGGGGGAGCAGTTCTTC.

Notes on this clone: This sample includes further DNA sequences coding for the same CDR3. This sequence joins TRBV5-1 and TRBJ1-1, with a weak D call TRBD1 (5 bases). CDR3 length: 13 amino acids. CDR1 is SGHRS, CDR2 YFSETQ, per germline. V was cut by 4 bases and J by 1 base, with 8 bases left in between. The CDR3 is CASSRGENTEAFF. The CDR3 bases are TGCGCCAGCAGCCGGGGGGAGAACACTGAAGCTTTCTTT.

The chain links TRBV23-1 to TRBJ1-5, with unresolved D. TRBV23-1 is an ORF, with its function uncertain. The CDR3 runs 16 residues. Trimming shortened V by 3 bases and J by 9 bases, and 21 bases separated the two germline ends. In DNA form, the CDR3 reads TGCGCCAGCAGTCATACCCGGAGGACGGGATTCCGGCCCCAGCATTTT. Its protein product is CASSHTRRTGFRPQHF.

This clone showed up just a few times. The chain is built from TRBV5-1 and TRBJ2-3, with unresolved D. Trimming stripped 0 bases from V and 1 base from J, with 9 bases between. Germline CDR1 is SGHRS and CDR2 is YFSETQ. The CDR3 totals 15 residues. This CDR3 reads CASSLELSGTDTQYF. The CDR3 coding sequence is TGCGCCAGCAGCTTGGAGCTCTCCGGCACAGATACGCAGTATTTT.